The present T cell receptor (beta chain) was sequenced within a study of neurological immune-mediated disorders (dated by TCRdb to between 2018 and 2021). With regard to the full study: Peripheral blood TCR-beta repertoires from patients with HTLV-I-associated myelopathy (HAM/TSP), patients with multiple sclerosis, and healthy controls were compared in the study using UMI-based sequencing. The cohort included around 70 subjects: some 14 with HAM/TSP, around 35 with multiple sclerosis, and around 20 healthy controls. Alongside PBMC samples, the set of about 97 TCR-beta libraries contained longitudinal samples, technical triplicates, and paired CD4+ and CD8+ T-cell subsets that had been sorted.

cDNA synthesis used template-switch 5'RACE with a primer carrying a 10-nucleotide random unique molecular identifier tagging each TCR transcript. Every sequencing run covered 15-18 subjects and yielded more than 160 million TCR-beta sequences. The RNeasy kit was used for extraction of total RNA. Using the KAPA Real-time Library Amplification kit, TCR-beta VDJ regions were amplified with primers for the TCR constant region and the 5'RACE anchor. Sample indexes and Illumina adaptors were added in a first PCR, after which library yield was increased in a second PCR. The roughly 650 bp TCR product was size-selected on a 2% E-gel SizeSelection system after Ampure bead purification. Before pooling, library quality was assessed on a Bioanalyzer, concentration was determined with Qubit, and library quantification was performed with the Kapa Library Quantification kit. An Illumina HiSeq 2500 was used to sequence the libraries paired-end at 2 x 150 bp. To increase sequence diversity, about 25-31% phiX was spiked into each library pool. As for the authors' bioinformatics: The UMI-based MiGEC pipeline processed quality-filtered reads and removed over 85% of raw TCR sequences during error correction. VDJ genes were aligned to IMGT germline references, and each clonotype was defined by a unique CDR3 amino acid sequence together with V-J genes. Clonal expansion, Shannon diversity and CDR3 relatedness were evaluated with VDJtools (CalcPairwiseDistances, ClusterSamples), while phylogenetic trees were built in CLCbio workbench. Using coefficient-of-variation modelling across technical triplicates, the study counted a clone as expanded if it had at least 8 unique UMIs. TCRdb reanalyzed the raw reads on its own, using fastp at Q25 for trimming and MiXCR for clone calling, and kept in-frame beta chains. Rows matching on CDR3 protein sequence are summarized as one entry with the most common DNA and genes. Clone size and V and J calls follow TCRdb, not the original study. Across this sample there are about 38,000 distinct CDR3 sequences, with roughly 5% seen only once. The top ten clones comprise roughly 9% of the sample.

Many counts were recorded for this clonotype. Its antigen remains undetermined. Base qualities are missing; no much larger clone stands one base away. The healthy controls were volunteers from blood banks in Maryland, USA. TCR libraries for sorted subsets were made from approximately 960,000 sorted CD4+ or CD8+ T cells. Peripheral blood was subjected to Ficoll-Hypaque density gradient centrifugation to isolate PBMCs, which were then cryopreserved in liquid nitrogen. The study also sequenced paired sorted CD4+ and CD8+ subsets from healthy controls, HAM/TSP patients and MS patients. The CDR3 numbers 16 residues from cysteine through phenylalanine. This entry keeps only the CDR3 DNA: 48 bases, framed from base 1. CDR1 and CDR2, looked up from the germline V gene, are LGHNA and YNFKEQ. V gives up 0 bases and J gives up 4 bases, and the segment between their germline ends measures 14 bases. Results the study describes overall, beyond this receptor: TCR clonal expansion was highest in HAM/TSP patients and lowest in MS patients, with MS patients falling below even healthy controls. Across subjects, expanded clones never shared an identical CDR3 amino acid sequence, which suggests that the TCR-beta repertoires in every group were private.

Material for sequencing was CD4+ T cells from blood. This TCR came from a man aged 18 to 35 in good health. Recombination joined TRBV4-2 with TRBJ2-3, and possibly TRBD1, on 7 matching bases. The DNA sequence is given as TGTGCCAGCAGCCAAGACCGACTAGGGGGCGCAGATACGCAGTATTTT. Translation gives CASSQDRLGGADTQYF.